The 12 T cell receptor beta chains in this list originate from one sample, sequenced in a study of T cell responses to AZD1222 COVID-19 vaccine. The assay was immunoSEQ multiplex PCR, and TCRdb's table has in-frame clones only and misses some. The sample yields roughly 150,000 clones, approximately 91% seen once. This specimen was peripheral blood, taken on day 0 of AZD1222 vaccination. The receptor set was obtained from an adult in good health.

The chain links TRBV11-2 to TRBJ2-2; possibly TRBD1 for D (5 bases). This CDR3 spans 15 amino acids. V gave up 0 bases and J gave up 5 bases, with 10 bases separating them. Germline values: CDR1 SGHAT, CDR2 FQNNGV. CDR3 bases: TGTGCCAGCAGCTTAGAATCCAGGGCGACCGGGGAGCTGTTTTTT. This translates into CASSLESRATGELFF.

This chain links TRBV27 with TRBJ1-4; weak D call: TRBD1 (5 bases). Germline loops: CDR1 MNHEY, CDR2 SMNVEV (reference sequence). The ends were cut back, 6 bases at V and 8 bases at J, with 10 bases in the middle. This CDR3 region has 12 residues. DNA of the CDR3: TGTGCCAGCAGGGGGACGGGAGAAAAACTGTTTTTT. This encodes CASRGTGEKLFF.

The V and J genes are TRBV20-1 and TRBJ2-7; TRBD1 agrees at 9 bases. The CDR3 is made up of 15 amino acids. CDR1 and CDR2 from the germline V gene are DFQATT and SNEGSKA (reference sequence). Trimming at V came to 3 bases and at J to 2 bases, leaving 8 bases not matched to a gene. The DNA of the CDR3 is TGCAGTGCTAGTGACCCGGGACAGGGACCCTACGAGCAGTACTTC. Amino acids: CSASDPGQGPYEQYF.

The rearrangement links TRBV2 to TRBJ2-3, with 7 bases that match TRBD1. Trimming at V came to 7 bases and at J to 0 bases, leaving 7 bases not matched to a gene. The CDR3 spans 15 residues. Germline loops: CDR1 SNHLY, CDR2 FYNNEI. The CDR3 loop is CASTRQGTSTDTQYF. The CDR3 DNA is TGTGCCAGCACAAGACAGGGAACTAGCACAGATACGCAGTATTTT.

The V gene is TRBV4-2, the J gene TRBJ2-3; no definite D call. In germline, CDR1 is LGHNA, CDR2 YNFKEQ. Trimming left V 2 bases short and J 3 bases short, with 9 bases between. The CDR3 covers 14 residues. The CDR3 sequence is CASSQKLMTDTQYF. The DNA for the CDR3 is TGTGCCAGCAGCCAAAAACTAATGACAGATACGCAGTATTTT.

The chain has TRBV27 and TRBJ2-1; no clear D. The CDR3 totals 16 residues. The germline V gene encodes CDR1 MNHEY and CDR2 SMNVEV (reference sequence). Between the trimmed V and J ends, which lost 5 bases and 7 bases, there was a span of 21 bases. The CDR3, as DNA: TGTGCCAGCAGTGTAGGATTGTGGGTATTTAGGAATGAGCAGTTCTTC. This gives the protein CASSVGLWVFRNEQFF.

The V and J genes are TRBV6-5 and TRBJ2-1; no reliable D call. The CDR3 length is 15 residues. Germline CDR1 and CDR2: MNHEY and SVGAGI. Trimming cost V 6 bases and J 5 bases, with 17 bases left between them. The chain's CDR3 is CASSDFRYSDNEQFF. The DNA for the CDR3 is TGTGCCAGCAGCGATTTTCGGTATTCGGACAATGAGCAGTTCTTC.

This clone was seen just once. V is TRBV6-5 and J is TRBJ2-7, with D hard to call. V lost 4 bases, J lost 4 bases, and 5 bases lay in between. From germline, CDR1 is MNHEY and CDR2 SVGAGI. This CDR3 is 11 amino acids long. Written as DNA, the CDR3 is TGTGCCAGCAGTTCCTATTACGAGCAGTACTTC. Protein sequence: CASSSYYEQYF.

J is TRBJ1-1 and V is TRBV15, with D unresolved. This CDR3 is built from 15 residues. Germline CDR1 LNHNV, CDR2 YYDKDF (reference sequence). V gave up 0 bases and J gave up 0 bases, with 8 bases separating them. This chain's CDR3 is CATSRDTSMNTEAFF. The CDR3 bases are TGTGCCACCAGCAGAGATACCAGCATGAACACTGAAGCTTTCTTT.

J is TRBJ2-3 and V is TRBV7-9; TRBD1 is a possible D gene (7 bases). Trimming left V 3 bases short and J 9 bases short, with 16 bases between. This CDR3 region has 14 residues. CDR1 is SEHNR, CDR2 FQNEAQ, per germline (reference sequence). CDR3 nucleotide sequence: TGTGCCAGCAGCTTCGCGGGGTCAGGGGGGACGCAGTATTTT. It yields the protein CASSFAGSGGTQYF.

The chain is built from TRBV27 and TRBJ1-2; D is unresolved. The germline V gene encodes CDR1 MNHEY and CDR2 SMNVEV (reference sequence). V shed 2 bases and J shed 4 bases, with 8 bases lying between them. The CDR3 consists of 13 residues. The CDR3 sequence: CASSLDGGYGYTF. For the CDR3, the DNA is TGTGCCAGCAGTTTAGACGGAGGCTATGGCTACACCTTC.

The chain employs TRBV28 and TRBJ1-4; the D is unclear. Germline V CDR1 and CDR2: MDHEN, SYDVKM. This CDR3 is built from 14 residues. V was pared by 3 bases and J by 0 bases, with 5 bases between. This CDR3 reads CASSFRATNEKLFF. In nucleotides, the CDR3 is TGTGCCAGCAGTTTCCGTGCAACTAATGAAAAACTGTTTTTT.